These T cell receptor beta chains were read from a single sample in a study of cytomegalovirus exposure and HLA in healthy donors. Produced via immunoSEQ multiplex PCR; TCRdb's table is partial and in-frame only. The specimen's table records about 88,000 clones. The sequenced sample consisted of PBMCs. Receptors originate from a girl between 10 and 17 years old in good health and CMV-seropositive. The CDR3 runs from the conserved cysteine through the conserved F or W. The D gene is left open where the match is weak. Expanded clones are given a class, and other clones once, few, many or no size at all.

v_call: TRBV15; j_call: TRBJ1-5; d_call: .; clone_size: .; cdr3_aa: CATSVYSNQPQHF; cdr3_nt: TGTGCCACCAGCGTTTATAGCAATCAGCCCCAGCATTTT
v_call: TRBV9; j_call: TRBJ1-1; d_call: TRBD1; clone_size: .; cdr3_aa: CASSVDRARAEAFF; cdr3_nt: TGTGCCAGCAGCGTTGACAGGGCGAGGGCTGAAGCTTTCTTT
v_call: TRBV10-3; j_call: TRBJ1-1; d_call: TRBD1; clone_size: .; cdr3_aa: CATLQGSEAFF; cdr3_nt: TGTGCCACACTACAGGGGAGTGAAGCTTTCTTT
v_call: TRBV29-1; j_call: TRBJ2-5; d_call: TRBD1; clone_size: .; cdr3_aa: CSVLTDRGGETQYF; cdr3_nt: TGCAGCGTTCTTACCGACAGGGGCGGGGAGACCCAGTACTTC
v_call: TRBV25-1; j_call: TRBJ1-2; d_call: TRBD1; clone_size: .; cdr3_aa: CASSRMGQPSYGYTF; cdr3_nt: TGTGCCAGCAGCCGAATGGGACAGCCCTCATATGGCTACACCTTC
v_call: TRBV4-1; j_call: TRBJ1-4; d_call: TRBD1; clone_size: .; cdr3_aa: CASSLRTGEKLFF; cdr3_nt: TGCGCCAGCAGCTTGAGGACAGGGGAAAAACTGTTTTTT
v_call: TRBV13; j_call: TRBJ2-1; d_call: TRBD1; clone_size: .; cdr3_aa: CASSPDRGIRNEQFF; cdr3_nt: TGTGCCAGCAGCCCTGACAGGGGGATCCGCAATGAGCAGTTCTTC
v_call: TRBV18; j_call: TRBJ1-6; d_call: TRBD1; clone_size: .; cdr3_aa: CASSRDRGGNSPLHF; cdr3_nt: TGTGCCAGCTCTCGGGACAGGGGAGGGAATTCACCCCTCCACTTT
v_call: TRBV11-2; j_call: TRBJ2-5; d_call: .; clone_size: .; cdr3_aa: CASSLGQSQETQYF; cdr3_nt: TGTGCCAGCAGCTTAGGCCAGTCCCAAGAGACCCAGTACTTC
v_call: TRBV12-5; j_call: TRBJ2-7; d_call: .; clone_size: .; cdr3_aa: CASGSYDITYEQYF; cdr3_nt: TGTGCTAGTGGTTCCTATGACATAACCTACGAGCAGTACTTC
v_call: TRBV12-5; j_call: TRBJ2-1; d_call: .; clone_size: .; cdr3_aa: CASGLRGSEDEQFF; cdr3_nt: TGTGCTAGTGGTTTGCGGGGTAGTGAGGATGAGCAGTTCTTC
v_call: TRBV29-1; j_call: TRBJ1-1; d_call: TRBD1; clone_size: .; cdr3_aa: CTAQGANTEAFF; cdr3_nt: TGCACCGCACAGGGGGCGAACACTGAAGCTTTCTTT
v_call: TRBV30; j_call: TRBJ1-2; d_call: TRBD1; clone_size: .; cdr3_aa: CAWSDPSTGDYGYTF; cdr3_nt: TGTGCCTGGAGTGATCCGTCGACAGGGGACTATGGCTACACCTTC
v_call: TRBV9; j_call: TRBJ1-2; d_call: TRBD1; clone_size: .; cdr3_aa: CASSPRQGALNYGYTF; cdr3_nt: TGTGCCAGCAGCCCCCGACAGGGGGCGCTGAACTATGGCTACACCTTC
v_call: TRBV9; j_call: TRBJ2-5; d_call: .; clone_size: .; cdr3_aa: CASSVGVGLAETQYF; cdr3_nt: TGTGCCAGCAGCGTAGGGGTCGGCCTAGCGGAGACCCAGTACTTC
v_call: TRBV29-1; j_call: TRBJ2-7; d_call: TRBD1; clone_size: .; cdr3_aa: CSVRQGPGSYEQYF; cdr3_nt: TGCAGCGTTAGACAGGGCCCTGGGTCCTACGAGCAGTACTTC
v_call: TRBV6-5; j_call: TRBJ2-3; d_call: TRBD2; clone_size: .; cdr3_aa: CASGRGLGTDTQYF; cdr3_nt: TGTGCCAGCGGGAGGGGTCTAGGGACAGATACGCAGTATTTT
v_call: TRBV4-3; j_call: TRBJ2-1; d_call: TRBD2; clone_size: .; cdr3_aa: CASSQVFSAGGPNEQFF; cdr3_nt: TGCGCCAGCAGCCAAGTTTTCTCAGCGGGGGGGCCCAATGAGCAGTTCTTC
v_call: TRBV5-1; j_call: TRBJ2-2; d_call: TRBD2; clone_size: .; cdr3_aa: CASSPARLAGGPGTGELFF; cdr3_nt: TGCGCCAGCAGCCCGGCGAGGCTAGCGGGGGGGCCCGGCACCGGGGAGCTGTTTTTT
v_call: TRBV7-6; j_call: TRBJ2-7; d_call: TRBD2; clone_size: .; cdr3_aa: CASSLKLAGASSSYEQYF; cdr3_nt: TGTGCCAGCAGCTTAAAACTAGCGGGGGCTTCCAGCTCCTACGAGCAGTACTTC
v_call: TRBV4-3; j_call: TRBJ2-2; d_call: .; clone_size: .; cdr3_aa: CASSQSREPTTGELFF; cdr3_nt: TGCGCCAGCAGCCAATCCCGAGAACCCACCACCGGGGAGCTGTTTTTT
v_call: TRBV4-1; j_call: TRBJ1-1; d_call: TRBD1; clone_size: .; cdr3_aa: CASSQDRGTGEGDTEAFF; cdr3_nt: TGCGCCAGCAGCCAAGATCGCGGGACAGGGGAGGGGGACACTGAAGCTTTCTTT
v_call: TRBV5-1; j_call: TRBJ2-5; d_call: .; clone_size: .; cdr3_aa: CASSSEDGGAETQYF; cdr3_nt: TGCGCCAGCAGCTCCGAGGATGGGGGGGCCGAGACCCAGTACTTC
v_call: TRBV10-2; j_call: TRBJ1-3; d_call: .; clone_size: .; cdr3_aa: CASSEVTGVGNTIYF; cdr3_nt: TGCGCCAGCAGTGAAGTAACGGGGGTTGGAAACACCATATATTTT
v_call: TRBV6-5; j_call: TRBJ1-2; d_call: .; clone_size: .; cdr3_aa: CASSADRPPYGYTF; cdr3_nt: TGTGCCAGCAGTGCCGACAGGCCTCCCTATGGCTACACCTTC
v_call: TRBV5-1; j_call: TRBJ2-5; d_call: TRBD2; clone_size: .; cdr3_aa: CASSLGVSGGAGETQYF; cdr3_nt: TGCGCCAGCAGCTTGGGGGTTAGCGGGGGGGCCGGAGAGACCCAGTACTTC
v_call: TRBV25-1; j_call: TRBJ1-2; d_call: .; clone_size: .; cdr3_aa: CASSEGQLYGYTF; cdr3_nt: TGTGCCAGCAGTGAAGGGCAGCTTTATGGCTACACCTTC
v_call: TRBV7-9; j_call: TRBJ1-6; d_call: .; clone_size: .; cdr3_aa: CASSVGQNNSPLHF; cdr3_nt: TGTGCCAGCAGCGTAGGACAGAATAATTCACCCCTCCACTTT
v_call: TRBV7-3; j_call: TRBJ2-7; d_call: .; clone_size: .; cdr3_aa: CASSPGLPYEQYF; cdr3_nt: TGTGCCAGCAGCCCGGGACTCCCCTACGAGCAGTACTTC
v_call: TRBV5-1; j_call: TRBJ2-7; d_call: .; clone_size: .; cdr3_aa: CASSPLEGYEQYF; cdr3_nt: TGCGCCAGCAGCCCCCTCGAGGGTTACGAGCAGTACTTC
v_call: TRBV6-1; j_call: TRBJ1-2; d_call: .; clone_size: .; cdr3_aa: CASNRGGGYTF; cdr3_nt: TGTGCCAGCAATAGGGGGGGAGGCTACACCTTC
v_call: TRBV5-4; j_call: TRBJ1-1; d_call: TRBD1; clone_size: medium-sized; cdr3_aa: CASSSIQGAGGEAFF; cdr3_nt: TGTGCCAGCAGCTCTATCCAGGGGGCAGGGGGAGAAGCTTTCTTT
v_call: TRBV14; j_call: TRBJ1-2; d_call: .; clone_size: .; cdr3_aa: CASSRGLIHGYTF; cdr3_nt: TGTGCCAGCAGCCGGGGACTGATTCATGGCTACACCTTC
v_call: TRBV19; j_call: TRBJ1-3; d_call: .; clone_size: .; cdr3_aa: CASRVNSGNTIYF; cdr3_nt: TGTGCCAGTCGAGTTAACTCTGGAAACACCATATATTTT
v_call: TRBV9; j_call: TRBJ1-2; d_call: .; clone_size: .; cdr3_aa: CASSLGGARDYGYTF; cdr3_nt: TGTGCCAGCAGCCTCGGCGGGGCGCGCGACTATGGCTACACCTTC
v_call: TRBV7-8; j_call: TRBJ2-5; d_call: .; clone_size: .; cdr3_aa: CASSSSTSSAIQETQYF; cdr3_nt: TGTGCCAGCAGCTCCAGTACGTCTAGCGCGATCCAAGAGACCCAGTACTTC
v_call: TRBV27; j_call: TRBJ2-1; d_call: .; clone_size: .; cdr3_aa: CASSSLLDYNEQFF; cdr3_nt: TGTGCCAGCAGTTCCCTTTTAGACTACAATGAGCAGTTCTTC
v_call: TRBV7-7; j_call: TRBJ2-7; d_call: .; clone_size: .; cdr3_aa: CASSLRVRPHKRYEQYF; cdr3_nt: TGTGCCAGCAGCTTACGGGTCCGGCCGCACAAGAGATACGAGCAGTACTTC
v_call: TRBV5-1; j_call: TRBJ1-2; d_call: .; clone_size: .; cdr3_aa: CASSLGQPGSEGYTF; cdr3_nt: TGCGCCAGCAGCCTAGGACAGCCCGGGTCGGAAGGCTACACCTTC